This entry concerns a single T cell receptor (beta chain). Its antigen has not been determined. The input lacks base qualities; no much larger clone sits a single base away. The collaborating institutions used their own protocols to collect whole blood in K2EDTA tubes. For TCRbeta analysis, collaborator samples were shipped as frozen whole blood, as isolated PBMCs, or as DNA extracted from either sample type. This specimen comes from a study of blood T cell repertoires in COVID-19 (dated by TCRdb to 2018 to 2021). In terms of the full investigation: Collaborator samples came from the United States, Italy and Spain and covered acute and convalescent phases of COVID-19. The material from the prospective study consisted of cDNA or gDNA derived from T cells, B-cell-depleted T cells, or PBMCs. The dataset comprised deeply sampled blood TCRbeta repertoires from subjects exposed to, actively infected with, or recovered from COVID-19. The repertoires were released in a freely available public database intended as a resource for research on the immune response to SARS-CoV-2. The samples were drawn from two sources: the first 160 participants of the ongoing ImmuneRACE study, and 1,254 subjects contributed by 6 global collaborators. A de-identified subject ID, COVID-19 status, age in years and sex were almost always included in the sample metadata. Where available, HLA class I and class II types were taken from metadata supplied by the sample provider and were not determined by assay-based typing. Findings and caveats that apply to the study as a whole: Clinical and demographic metadata were provided uncurated, with the amount varying by source and participant.

Trimming removed 5 bases from V and 8 bases from J; the gene matches leave 6 bases unexplained. CDR1 and CDR2, looked up from the germline V gene, are SGDLS and YYNGEE. Including cysteine and phenylalanine, the CDR3 has 13 amino acids. Only the CDR3 part of the read is kept: 39 bases, read in frame from the first base. TCRbeta CDR3 regions were amplified from genomic DNA by means of the immunoSEQ Assay, a bias-controlled multiplex PCR. The original methods were these. Nucleated cell counts per sample were estimated from amplification of reference gene primers within the assay. To quantify the absolute abundance of each unique TCRbeta CDR3 rearrangement, sequence reads were collapsed and filtered. For each sample, productive Simpson clonality was calculated as the square root of Simpson's diversity index across productive rearrangements. The table comes from immuneACCESS by way of TCRdb, which keeps in-frame sequences with V and J called. Part of the clones is missing from these tables; in studies checked, under half for an unresolved V gene and the rest for unknown reasons. V and J calls and clone size are as listed in that table; D and trimming were resolved from the DNA. Counted in this sample were tens of thousands of clones; more than 75% of them appeared once. Of the sample, roughly 5% falls within the top ten clones.

The clonotype comes from a woman over 75 with active COVID-19. The V and J segments used are TRBV9 and TRBJ2-4; 8 nucleotides in the junction match TRBD1. What was sequenced was peripheral blood. The CDR3 has the sequence CASSDRGTDIQYF. The DNA sequence follows: TGTGCCAGCAGTGACAGGGGAACGGACATTCAGTACTTC.